The 18 T cell receptor beta chains in this list originate from one sample, sequenced in a study of CD8 T cells in ankylosing spondylitis. The study's findings and limits: Characteristic, it appeared, of ankylosing spondylitis blood was a TCR beta motif of eight highly homologous variants.

No antigen has been identified for these receptors. TCRdb re-called the 5' RACE reads with MiXCR, one entry per CDR3 protein. The table includes about 400,000 distinct CDR3 sequences, 20% to 25% detected once. Sequencing used blood, either unsorted or a sorted T cell fraction (not recorded which). These receptors were taken from a male donor with ankylosing spondylitis.

This clonotype was seen only a few times. The chain recombines TRBV28 with TRBJ1-5; tentatively, D is TRBD1 (5 bases). V gave up 3 bases and J gave up 6 bases, with 18 bases separating them. The length of the CDR3 is 16 residues. CDR1 and CDR2 from the germline V gene are MDHEN and SYDVKM. CDR3 sequence (DNA): TGTGCCAGCAGTTTTTTTGGTCGGGGGACGGTTCAGCCCCAGCATTTT. Encoded protein: CASSFFGRGTVQPQHF.

In this sample, this clonotype turned up a few times. This chain connects TRBV7-8 to TRBJ2-2; TRBD1 matches 8 bases. There are 15 residues in the CDR3. J gave up 6 bases and V 3 bases, and 6 bases lay outside the gene matches. Germline CDR1 reads SGHVS; CDR2 reads FQNEAQ. The CDR3 region is CASSLSQGQAGELFF. The CDR3 nucleotides are TGTGCCAGCAGCTTGAGTCAGGGACAGGCCGGGGAGCTGTTTTTT.

This clonotype was counted between two and nine times. The V gene is TRBV7-2, the J gene TRBJ2-7; D is perhaps TRBD1 (6 bases). Germline values: CDR1 SGHTA, CDR2 FQGNSA. This CDR3 is 15 amino acids long. V lost 0 bases, J lost 0 bases, and 9 bases lay in between. Here the CDR3 reads CASSLALDSSYEQYF. The DNA of the CDR3 is TGTGCCAGCAGCTTAGCCCTGGACAGCTCCTACGAGCAGTACTTC.

There are a few counts of this clonotype. The J gene is TRBJ2-5, the V gene TRBV12-5; D is unclear. The germline gives CDR1 LGHNT, CDR2 FRNRAP. This CDR3 spans 15 amino acids. Trimming pared 2 bases from V and 5 bases from J, leaving 15 bases between. In DNA form, the CDR3 reads TGTGCTAGTGGTTTGATCCGGACGGGTGGCGAGACCCAGTACTTC. Its translation is CASGLIRTGGETQYF.

This clonotype has a handful of counts. The chain recombines TRBV29-1 with TRBJ1-4; D gene uncertain. V lost 2 bases to trimming and J lost 5 bases, with 12 bases between them. Germline-derived CDR1 and CDR2 are SQVTM and ANQGSEA. The CDR3 sequence is 14 residues long. CDR3 nucleotides: TGCAGCGTTGAATCTCGCACGAGCAATGAAAAACTGTTTTTT. It codes for CSVESRTSNEKLFF.

This chain links TRBV4-1 with TRBJ1-2; TRBD1 matches 11 bases. CDR1 and CDR2 from the germline V gene are MGHRA and YSYEKL. The CDR3 spans 16 residues. The V and J ends lost 2 bases and 8 bases, in that order; junction bases with no gene match: 10. The CDR3 loop is CASSQPLQGTGGGYTF. CDR3 DNA: TGCGCCAGCAGCCAACCCCTCCAGGGGACAGGGGGGGGCTACACCTTC.

The CDR3 reads CASSYSQGVEKLFF. CDR3 DNA: TGTGCCAGCAGTTACTCCCAGGGAGTCGAAAAACTGTTTTTT. The chain employs TRBV6-5 and TRBJ1-4, with D possibly matching TRBD1 (5 bases). Trimming took 0 bases from V and 8 from J, leaving 10 bases between them. The CDR3 extends over 14 amino acids. CDR1 is MNHEY and CDR2 is SVGAGI in the germline V gene.

This sequence joins TRBV20-1 and TRBJ2-7, with 12 bases lining up with TRBD2. CDR3 length: 14 residues. J was trimmed by 2 bases and V by 4 bases; bases with no gene match: 3. Germline CDR1 and CDR2: DFQATT and SNEGSKA (reference sequence). CDR3 amino acids: CSATSGRAPYEQYF. The CDR3 nucleotides are TGCAGTGCTACTAGCGGGAGGGCCCCCTACGAGCAGTACTTC.

This clonotype was seen a handful of times. CDR3 in DNA: TGCGCCAGCAGCCCCGGGCCTTACTTTAATGAGCAGTTCTTC. Translated, it gives CASSPGPYFNEQFF. J is TRBJ2-1 and V is TRBV5-1; unclear D gene. The CDR3 has 14 residues. The V end was cut by 4 bases, the J end by 7 bases, with 15 bases between. Germline V CDR1 and CDR2: SGHRS, YFSETQ.

This chain links TRBV12-3 or TRBV12-4 with TRBJ1-2; D is possibly TRBD1 (6 bases). V lost 6 bases and J lost 4, with 12 bases in between. The CDR3 is 13 amino acids. The CDR3 nucleotides read TGTGCCAGCAGGACCGGGGGGCTCTATGGCTACACCTTC. The encoded protein is CASRTGGLYGYTF.

This clonotype has a handful of counts. V gene TRBV20-1 combines with J gene TRBJ2-1, with a tentative D call TRBD1 (6 bases). The germline gives CDR1 DFQATT, CDR2 SNEGSKA (reference sequence). Trimming removed 8 bases from V and 3 bases from J, with 20 bases in between. This CDR3 is built from 15 residues. CDR3 loop: CSYIKGQDHYNEQFF. The CDR3 DNA is TGCAGTTACATTAAGGGACAAGACCACTACAATGAGCAGTTCTTC.

The rearrangement uses TRBV6-1 and TRBJ2-1; 9 bases are a match to TRBD2. Germline-derived CDR1 and CDR2 are MNHNS and SASEGT. The CDR3 contains 15 residues. Trimming removed 6 bases from V and 2 bases from J; junction bases left unmatched: 5. In DNA, the CDR3 is TGTGCCAGCAGCGCGGGAGGGAGGACCTACAATGAGCAGTTCTTC. This codes for CASSAGGRTYNEQFF.

The CDR3 protein is CATAPGTGGTDTQYF. DNA of the CDR3: TGTGCCACCGCGCCCGGGACAGGGGGAACAGATACGCAGTATTTT. This chain links TRBV19 with TRBJ2-3; 11 bases match TRBD1. CDR3 length: 15 amino acids. V was pared by 10 bases and J by 3 bases, with 9 bases of the junction left unmatched. Germline-derived CDR1 and CDR2 are LNHDA and SQIVND (reference sequence).

This chain connects TRBV5-1 to TRBJ1-3; D unresolved. The ends were cut back, 3 bases at V and 4 bases at J, with 8 bases in the middle. This CDR3 spans 13 amino acids. CDR1 is SGHRS and CDR2 is YFSETQ in the germline V gene. CDR3 DNA: TGCGCCAGCAGCTCGTCGTTAGGAAACACCATATATTTT. The encoded protein is CASSSSLGNTIYF.

The genes are TRBV20-1 and TRBJ1-2; maybe TRBD1 (6 bases). The V end lost 7 bases, the J end lost 8 bases, and 17 bases lay between the germline ends. Looked up from germline, CDR1 is DFQATT and CDR2 is SNEGSKA (reference sequence). This CDR3 is 12 amino acids long. CDR3 nucleotides: TGCAGTGTTTCAGGGGCAAATCGGGGCTACACCTTC. Translating gives CSVSGANRGYTF.

The chain links TRBV6-2 or TRBV6-3 to TRBJ2-7; either TRBD1 or TRBD2 may fit D (5 bases each). The CDR3 is 18 residues long. Germline V lookup: CDR1 MNHEY, CDR2 SVGEGT. V dropped 5 bases and J dropped 4 bases, with 27 bases sitting between them. In nucleotides, the CDR3 is TGTGCCAGCAGTACACCGGGACCATCGGCCGGGATACGGTACGAGCAGTACTTC. Translated: CASSTPGPSAGIRYEQYF.

This clonotype was seen a handful of times. The rearrangement links TRBV7-8 to TRBJ2-1; D might be TRBD1 (5 bases). This CDR3 has 15 residues. V was pared by 1 base and J by 0 bases, with 7 bases between. Germline V gives CDR1 SGHVS, CDR2 FQNEAQ. CDR3 DNA: TGTGCCAGCAGCTTAGACAGGCACTCCTACAATGAGCAGTTCTTC. It yields the protein CASSLDRHSYNEQFF.

This clonotype has more than one count but fewer than ten. This sequence joins TRBV15 and TRBJ1-1; D is unclear. V lost 0 bases and J 4 bases, leaving 9 bases between the germline ends. Germline CDR1 LNHNV, CDR2 YYDKDF (reference sequence). This CDR3 is built from 14 residues. CDR3 DNA sequence: TGTGCCACCAGCAGAGATCCCCGGAGCACTGAAGCTTTCTTT. Translating gives CATSRDPRSTEAFF.